The rows below give T cell receptor beta chains drawn from one sample of a study of identical twins. TCRdb used MiXCR to reprocess the 5' RACE reads, holding one entry per CDR3 protein. The top ten clones hold 12% of a sample with 400,000 to 500,000 distinct CDR3 sequences, around 20% of them seen once. What was sequenced was naive T cells sorted from blood. Source of these receptors: a man aged 50 to 59 in good health. CDR3s include the opening cysteine and the closing phenylalanine or tryptophan. A D gene is named only where the DNA matches it firmly. For some rows the clone size is stated as once, few or many, or as a class when expanded; others skip it.

d_call: NA; j_call: TRBJ2-2; clone_size: many; v_call: TRBV7-6; cdr3_aa: CASSYPNTGELFF; cdr3_nt: TGTGCCAGCAGCTATCCGAACACCGGGGAGCTGTTTTTT
d_call: NA; j_call: TRBJ2-7; clone_size: many; v_call: TRBV20-1; cdr3_aa: CSARAPIRSSGEQYF; cdr3_nt: TGCAGTGCTAGAGCCCCTATCAGAAGCTCGGGCGAGCAGTACTTC
d_call: TRBD1; j_call: TRBJ2-1; clone_size: NA; v_call: TRBV5-1; cdr3_aa: CASSSGQGAGEQFF; cdr3_nt: TGCGCCAGCAGCTCGGGACAGGGGGCGGGTGAGCAGTTCTTC
d_call: NA; j_call: TRBJ2-5; clone_size: many; v_call: TRBV7-9; cdr3_aa: CASSSFRGKETQYF; cdr3_nt: TGTGCCAGCAGCTCCTTCCGGGGTAAAGAGACCCAGTACTTC
d_call: NA; j_call: TRBJ2-4; clone_size: few; v_call: TRBV7-2; cdr3_aa: CASSDTKLAKNIQYF; cdr3_nt: TGTGCCAGCAGTGACACCAAACTAGCCAAAAACATTCAGTACTTC
d_call: NA; j_call: TRBJ2-7; clone_size: many; v_call: TRBV6-1; cdr3_aa: CASSPGTYSYEQYF; cdr3_nt: TGTGCCAGCAGTCCCGGGACATACTCCTACGAGCAGTACTTC
d_call: NA; j_call: TRBJ2-4; clone_size: NA; v_call: TRBV25-1; cdr3_aa: CASNRWAGNIQYF; cdr3_nt: TGTGCCAGCAACCGCTGGGCGGGGAACATTCAGTACTTC
d_call: TRBD2; j_call: TRBJ2-7; clone_size: NA; v_call: TRBV28; cdr3_aa: CASSFGTSVSYEQYF; cdr3_nt: TGTGCCAGCAGTTTTGGGACTAGCGTTTCCTACGAGCAGTACTTC
d_call: NA; j_call: TRBJ1-6; clone_size: many; v_call: TRBV5-1; cdr3_aa: CASSPDANNSPLHF; cdr3_nt: TGCGCCAGCAGCCCGGATGCCAATAATTCACCCCTCCACTTT
d_call: NA; j_call: TRBJ2-3; clone_size: few; v_call: TRBV11-2; cdr3_aa: CASSYLGQPSTDTQYF; cdr3_nt: TGTGCCAGCAGCTATCTGGGGCAACCTAGCACAGATACGCAGTATTTT
d_call: TRBD1; j_call: TRBJ1-2; clone_size: few; v_call: TRBV6-1; cdr3_aa: CASSQRDSGYGYTF; cdr3_nt: TGTGCCAGCAGTCAGAGGGACAGCGGCTATGGCTACACCTTC
d_call: NA; j_call: TRBJ1-2; clone_size: NA; v_call: TRBV15; cdr3_aa: CATSRQLLGNGYTF; cdr3_nt: TGTGCCACCAGCAGACAGTTGTTGGGAAATGGCTACACCTTC
d_call: TRBD1; j_call: TRBJ2-7; clone_size: NA; v_call: TRBV10-3; cdr3_aa: CAISSPDRISSYEQYF; cdr3_nt: TGTGCCATCAGTAGTCCGGACAGGATCAGCTCCTACGAGCAGTACTTC
d_call: NA; j_call: TRBJ2-2; clone_size: many; v_call: TRBV12-3/TRBV12-4; cdr3_aa: CASSLMGYTLGTGELFF; cdr3_nt: TGTGCCAGCAGTTTAATGGGATACACGTTGGGGACCGGGGAGCTGTTTTTT
d_call: NA; j_call: TRBJ1-1; clone_size: NA; v_call: TRBV27; cdr3_aa: CASSLLGANTGAFF; cdr3_nt: TGTGCCAGCAGTTTATTGGGCGCGAACACTGGAGCTTTCTTT
d_call: NA; j_call: TRBJ1-2; clone_size: NA; v_call: TRBV6-5; cdr3_aa: CASSYSWQAVGGYTF; cdr3_nt: TGTGCCAGCAGTTACTCGTGGCAGGCAGTCGGTGGCTACACCTTC
d_call: NA; j_call: TRBJ2-1; clone_size: NA; v_call: TRBV12-3/TRBV12-4; cdr3_aa: CASSEQGYEQFF; cdr3_nt: TGTGCCAGCAGTGAACAGGGCTATGAGCAGTTCTTC
d_call: NA; j_call: TRBJ2-5; clone_size: few; v_call: TRBV5-1; cdr3_aa: CASSLTGTSRETQYF; cdr3_nt: TGCGCCAGCAGCTTGACAGGGACGTCCCGGGAGACCCAGTACTTC
d_call: NA; j_call: TRBJ2-7; clone_size: NA; v_call: TRBV7-9; cdr3_aa: CASSWAGSSYEQYF; cdr3_nt: TGTGCCAGCAGCTGGGCGGGAAGCTCCTACGAGCAGTACTTC
d_call: TRBD2; j_call: TRBJ2-4; clone_size: many; v_call: TRBV20-1; cdr3_aa: CSAREFTSGLAKNIQYF; cdr3_nt: TGCAGTGCTAGAGAGTTTACTAGCGGGTTAGCCAAAAACATTCAGTACTTC
d_call: NA; j_call: TRBJ2-7; clone_size: few; v_call: TRBV9; cdr3_aa: CASSAAGSYEQYF; cdr3_nt: TGTGCCAGCAGCGCCGCGGGGTCCTACGAGCAGTACTTC
d_call: NA; j_call: TRBJ2-3; clone_size: NA; v_call: TRBV14; cdr3_aa: CASSRGRRPDTQYF; cdr3_nt: TGTGCCAGCAGCCGCGGACGGAGGCCAGATACGCAGTATTTT
d_call: NA; j_call: TRBJ2-4; clone_size: many; v_call: TRBV20-1; cdr3_aa: CSAKKNIQYF; cdr3_nt: TGCAGTGCTAAGAAAAACATTCAGTACTTC
d_call: TRBD1; j_call: TRBJ2-7; clone_size: NA; v_call: TRBV29-1; cdr3_aa: CSVEGVSGQEYEQYF; cdr3_nt: TGCAGCGTTGAAGGGGTTTCGGGACAGGAGTACGAGCAGTACTTC
d_call: TRBD1; j_call: TRBJ1-1; clone_size: NA; v_call: TRBV5-1; cdr3_aa: CASSLAGGQAYVNTEAFF; cdr3_nt: TGCGCCAGCAGCTTGGCTGGGGGACAGGCCTACGTGAACACTGAAGCTTTCTTT
d_call: NA; j_call: TRBJ2-5; clone_size: NA; v_call: TRBV6-2/TRBV6-3; cdr3_aa: CASSLHRSGAETQYF; cdr3_nt: TGTGCCAGCAGTTTACACCGTTCGGGGGCAGAGACCCAGTACTTC
d_call: NA; j_call: TRBJ2-1; clone_size: many; v_call: TRBV14; cdr3_aa: CASSPSGRSRDNEQFF; cdr3_nt: TGTGCCAGCAGTCCGTCGGGCCGCTCACGGGACAATGAGCAGTTCTTC
d_call: NA; j_call: TRBJ2-7; clone_size: NA; v_call: TRBV18; cdr3_aa: CASSPQGYPSRSYEQYF; cdr3_nt: TGTGCCAGCTCACCACAAGGGTATCCCTCCCGCTCCTACGAGCAGTACTTC
d_call: TRBD1; j_call: TRBJ1-1; clone_size: few; v_call: TRBV29-1; cdr3_aa: CSVASGTGSTFGVMNTEAFF; cdr3_nt: TGCAGCGTTGCGTCCGGGACAGGGTCCACCTTCGGTGTTATGAACACTGAAGCTTTCTTT
d_call: NA; j_call: TRBJ2-5; clone_size: NA; v_call: TRBV6-2/TRBV6-3; cdr3_aa: CATTPGTAQETQYF; cdr3_nt: TGTGCCACCACTCCGGGAACAGCTCAAGAGACCCAGTACTTC
d_call: NA; j_call: TRBJ2-2; clone_size: few; v_call: TRBV5-1; cdr3_aa: CASSLASSGELFF; cdr3_nt: TGCGCCAGCAGCTTGGCTTCGTCCGGGGAGCTGTTTTTT
d_call: TRBD1; j_call: TRBJ1-1; clone_size: few; v_call: TRBV11-2; cdr3_aa: CASSYRTGGDTEAFF; cdr3_nt: TGTGCCAGCAGCTACCGGACAGGGGGTGACACTGAAGCTTTCTTT
d_call: TRBD2; j_call: TRBJ2-1; clone_size: NA; v_call: TRBV27; cdr3_aa: CASSLLSGDGSNEQFF; cdr3_nt: TGTGCCAGCAGTTTACTAAGCGGGGATGGAAGCAATGAGCAGTTCTTC
d_call: NA; j_call: TRBJ1-2; clone_size: few; v_call: TRBV6-1; cdr3_aa: CASSGSYGYTF; cdr3_nt: TGTGCCAGCAGTGGAAGCTATGGCTACACCTTC
d_call: TRBD2; j_call: TRBJ2-4; clone_size: many; v_call: TRBV7-2; cdr3_aa: CASSLGLAGGKNIQYF; cdr3_nt: TGTGCCAGCAGCTTAGGGCTAGCGGGGGGCAAAAACATTCAGTACTTC
d_call: TRBD1; j_call: TRBJ1-2; clone_size: NA; v_call: TRBV12-3/TRBV12-4; cdr3_aa: CASSSGTGWGYTF; cdr3_nt: TGTGCCAGCAGCTCCGGGACAGGGTGGGGCTACACCTTC
d_call: NA; j_call: TRBJ2-7; clone_size: many; v_call: TRBV7-2; cdr3_aa: CASSSLDRSYEQYF; cdr3_nt: TGTGCCAGCAGCTCTCTAGACAGGAGCTACGAGCAGTACTTC
d_call: TRBD2; j_call: TRBJ2-7; clone_size: NA; v_call: TRBV6-1; cdr3_aa: CASRGLAGATYEQYF; cdr3_nt: TGTGCCAGCAGAGGACTAGCGGGGGCCACCTACGAGCAGTACTTC
d_call: TRBD2; j_call: TRBJ2-1; clone_size: NA; v_call: TRBV7-8; cdr3_aa: CASSATLGGGVSYNEQFF; cdr3_nt: TGTGCCAGCAGCGCCACCCTGGGGGGAGGGGTGTCCTACAATGAGCAGTTCTTC
d_call: NA; j_call: TRBJ2-3; clone_size: NA; v_call: TRBV5-1; cdr3_aa: CASSLVHGVSDTQYF; cdr3_nt: TGCGCCAGCAGCTTGGTTCACGGGGTTTCAGATACGCAGTATTTT
d_call: NA; j_call: TRBJ2-7; clone_size: many; v_call: TRBV4-1; cdr3_aa: CASSQGTAKSYEQYF; cdr3_nt: TGCGCCAGCAGCCAAGGGACGGCTAAATCCTACGAGCAGTACTTC
d_call: TRBD1; j_call: TRBJ2-1; clone_size: NA; v_call: TRBV11-3; cdr3_aa: CASSPGQGASNEQFF; cdr3_nt: TGTGCCAGCAGCCCAGGACAGGGGGCGAGCAATGAGCAGTTCTTC
d_call: NA; j_call: TRBJ2-1; clone_size: few; v_call: TRBV12-3/TRBV12-4; cdr3_aa: CASSLTTSYNEQFF; cdr3_nt: TGTGCCAGCAGTTTAACTACCTCCTACAATGAGCAGTTCTTC